This T cell receptor (beta chain) was retrieved from a study of shared clonotypes between healthy human individuals. CDR1 SEHNR and CDR2 FQNEAQ come from the germline V gene (reference sequence). The V gene end was trimmed by 5 bases and the J gene end by 10 bases; junction bases not matched to a gene: 16. The CDR3 contains 15 residues. This clone appeared a few times. Profiling relied on immunoSEQ multiplex PCR, and the TCRdb table lists in-frame clones only, not all of them. The sample lists hundreds of thousands of clones; around 96% were seen once. The specimen was memory CD8+ T cells sorted from blood. Subset described: CD45RO+ cells pooled with CCR7-negative TemRA cells. This clonotype was sampled from a man younger than 45 in good health. V usage is TRBV7-9 and J usage is TRBJ1-2; 7 bases are shared with TRBD1. For the CDR3, the DNA is TGTGCCAGCAGCGAAGCCGCCGGGACAGCTTTCCCCTACACCTTC. Translation gives CASSEAAGTAFPYTF.